This T cell receptor beta chain comes out of a study of molecular identifiers for immune sequencing clone quantification. The CDR3 covers 14 residues. Trimming shortened V by 4 bases and J by 0 bases, and 13 bases separated the two germline ends. Germline V CDR1 and CDR2: SQVTM, ANQGSEA. The study, taken as a whole, reports: Sizes of clones that are highly expanded could be underestimated (if identical TCR molecules share a barcode).

TCRdb passed the PCR reads through MiXCR, listing each CDR3 protein once. The sample shows 400,000 to 600,000 distinct CDR3 sequences, about 22% of them seen only once. As regards this clonotype: Its cognate antigen is unknown.

V usage is TRBV29-1 and J usage is TRBJ2-7; D possibly corresponds to TRBD2 (5 bases). The TCR originated in a human donor in good health. Some libraries in this study had Jurkat cell RNA spiked in. The sequenced sample was naive CD8+ T cells from blood, with Jurkat cell RNA spiked in. The subset here: FACS-sorted CD8+CD4-CCR7+CD45RA+ naive T cells. CDR3 DNA sequence: TGCAGCGTTGCGTCCGGACTCAGCTCCTACGAGCAGTACTTC. Translated, it gives CSVASGLSSYEQYF.